Shown below are 28 T cell receptor beta chains from a single sample sequenced in a study of T cells after yellow fever vaccination. TCRdb reanalysed the 5' RACE reads using MiXCR and keeps one entry per CDR3 protein. Found here are approximately 340,000 distinct CDR3 sequences, 8% to 10% of them singletons; the top ten hold roughly 18%. The source was PBMCs, collected on the day of the first yellow fever vaccination. Source of these receptors: a man younger than 30 who received the YFV17D yellow fever vaccine.

This clonotype was observed a handful of times. The chain combines TRBV11-2 with TRBJ1-2, with D possibly TRBD1 on 5 matching bases. Germline CDR1 reads SGHAT; CDR2 reads FQNNGV. The length of the CDR3 is 13 residues. V was pared by 3 bases and J by 4 bases, with 9 bases between. CDR3 sequence: CASSFEGTYGYTF. For the CDR3, the DNA is TGTGCCAGCAGCTTTGAAGGGACCTATGGCTACACCTTC.

V is TRBV27 and J is TRBJ1-1, with D perhaps matching TRBD1 (6 bases). The CDR3 extends over 18 amino acids. Trimming cost V 0 bases and J 2 bases, with 19 bases left between them. Looked up from germline, CDR1 is MNHEY and CDR2 is SMNVEV (reference sequence). The CDR3 coding sequence is TGTGCCAGCAGTTTATCGCGACTGGGGGGGGCCATTAACACTGAAGCTTTCTTT. It encodes CASSLSRLGGAINTEAFF.

This clonotype was recorded a few times. The J gene is TRBJ2-5, the V gene TRBV5-1; the match to TRBD2 covers 9 bases. V shed 5 bases, J shed 4 bases, and the junction held 9 bases outside the gene matches. The CDR3 sequence is 15 residues long. The germline V gene has CDR1 SGHRS and CDR2 YFSETQ. CDR3 residues: CASRHLPSGVETQYF. In DNA form, the CDR3 reads TGCGCCAGCAGGCACCTTCCTAGCGGGGTAGAGACCCAGTACTTC.

This clonotype came up a few times. CDR3 loop: CASSSPDRSTGELFF. The CDR3 nucleotides are TGCGCCAGCAGCTCGCCGGACCGATCCACCGGGGAGCTGTTTTTT. This sequence joins TRBV5-1 and TRBJ2-2; D gene unclear. CDR3 length: 15 residues. The germline V gene has CDR1 SGHRS and CDR2 YFSETQ. Trimming shortened V by 3 bases and J by 4 bases, and 13 bases separated the two germline ends.

For this clonotype: This may stem from a read error, because a much larger clone lies one nucleotide away. The chain couples TRBV20-1 to TRBJ2-3; 10 bases line up with TRBD1. The CDR3 totals 14 residues. Germline V lookup: CDR1 DFQATT, CDR2 SNEGSKA (reference sequence). CDR3 loop: CSAGPTGGTDTLYF. The CDR3 DNA follows: TGCAGTGCTGGCCCGACAGGGGGCACAGATACGCTGTATTTT.

This clonotype has a handful of counts. The chain has TRBV11-2 and TRBJ1-4; D is unclear. The V gene lost 4 bases and the J gene lost 4 bases, with 16 bases spanning the gap. This CDR3 is built from 16 residues. Germline lookup yields CDR1 SGHAT and CDR2 FQNNGV. The CDR3 bases are TGTGCCAGCAGCTCCCCGGGGTTCCGGCGTAATGAAAAACTGTTTTTT. Translation: CASSSPGFRRNEKLFF.

This clonotype was counted a few times. The chain is built from TRBV7-2 and TRBJ2-3; D may be TRBD2 (6 bases). The CDR3 extends over 15 amino acids. V was cut by 5 bases and J by 3 bases, with 15 bases left in between. The germline CDR1 and CDR2 sequences are SGHTA and FQGNSA. As DNA, the CDR3 is TGTGCCAGCAGCCCGACTAGATCTGGGACAGATACGCAGTATTTT. Its translation is CASSPTRSGTDTQYF. The complete variable domain, with remaining parts taken from reference TRBV7-2 and TRBJ2-3, reads GAGVSQSPSNKVTEKGKDVELRCDPISGHTALYWYRQSLGQGLEFLIYFQGNSAPDKSGLPSDRFSAERTGGSVSTLTIQRTQQEDSAVYLCASSPTRSGTDTQYFGPGTRLTVL.

The J gene is TRBJ2-2, the V gene TRBV24-1, with D perhaps matching TRBD1 (6 bases). Germline CDR1 and CDR2: KGHDR and SFDVKD. CDR3 length: 16 amino acids. The V end was cut by 4 bases, the J end by 5 bases, with 16 bases between. CDR3 DNA: TGTGCCACCAGTGACCATGACAGGACGAGGACCGGGGAGCTGTTTTTT. Translated, it gives CATSDHDRTRTGELFF.

The J gene is TRBJ2-1, the V gene TRBV10-3; D possibly corresponds to TRBD2 (6 bases). The CDR3 extends over 15 amino acids. V was shortened by 6 bases and J by 3 bases, with 15 bases between the two germline ends. Germline assignment: CDR1 ENHRY and CDR2 SYGVKD. The CDR3 bases are TGTGCCATCAGCCTGGTGGGGGGACGCTACAATGAGCAGTTCTTC. This translates into CAISLVGGRYNEQFF.

This clonotype was counted between two and nine times. The J gene is TRBJ2-1, the V gene TRBV4-1; 9 positions match TRBD2. The V and J ends lost 1 base and 6 bases, in that order; junction bases with no gene match: 4. The CDR3 extends over 15 amino acids. Germline V lookup: CDR1 MGHRA, CDR2 YSYEKL. CDR3 bases: TGCGCCAGCAGCCAAGCGGCGGGGGGGGTCAATGAGCAGTTCTTC. The encoded protein is CASSQAAGGVNEQFF.

This chain joins TRBV5-1 and TRBJ1-2; no clear D. Germline assignment: CDR1 SGHRS and CDR2 YFSETQ. V lost 2 bases and J lost 0, with 20 bases in between. This CDR3 is built from 18 residues. The chain's CDR3 is CASSFETALSATNYGYTF. DNA for the CDR3: TGCGCCAGCAGCTTTGAGACCGCCCTCAGCGCTACTAACTATGGCTACACCTTC.

In this sample, this clonotype turned up a few times. The chain carries TRBV3-1 and TRBJ2-1; possibly TRBD1 or TRBD2 for D (6 bases each). Germline CDR1 is LGHDT and CDR2 is YNNKEL (reference sequence). Trimming left V 0 bases short and J 3 bases short, with 12 bases between. This CDR3 has 16 residues. The CDR3 region is CASSQDWGAIYNEQFF. The CDR3 nucleotides are TGTGCCAGCAGCCAAGATTGGGGGGCGATCTACAATGAGCAGTTCTTC.

The rearrangement links TRBV7-8 to TRBJ2-7; 8 nucleotides match TRBD1. V trimming: 5 bases; J trimming: 1 base; junction bases outside the gene matches: 7. The CDR3 runs 15 residues. Germline V CDR1 and CDR2: SGHVS, FQNEAQ. The CDR3 here is CASSQDRVGSYEQYV. CDR3 coding DNA: TGTGCCAGCAGCCAGGACAGGGTAGGGTCCTACGAGCAGTACGTC.

This clonotype was observed at least ten times. The chain recombines TRBV27 with TRBJ2-5; the D call may be TRBD1 or TRBD2 (6 bases each). Per the germline V gene, CDR1 is MNHEY and CDR2 is SMNVEV (reference sequence). The CDR3 is 13 amino acids. V gave up 4 bases and J gave up 3 bases, with 9 bases separating them. CDR3 residues: CASSWGAKETQYF. The CDR3 nucleotides are TGTGCCAGCAGTTGGGGGGCGAAAGAGACCCAGTACTTC.

The rearrangement links TRBV4-1 to TRBJ2-3, with a possible D match to TRBD2 (5 bases). This CDR3 has 15 residues. V shed 4 bases and J shed 3 bases, with 14 bases lying between them. Germline CDR1 and CDR2: MGHRA and YSYEKL. CDR3: CASSRTGDNTDTQYF. The DNA of the CDR3 is TGCGCCAGCAGCCGGACTGGAGATAATACAGATACGCAGTATTTT.

This clonotype has just a few counts. J is TRBJ2-2 and V is TRBV11-2; D might be TRBD1 or TRBD2, each matching 6 bases. V lost 1 base and J lost 7, with 13 bases in between. CDR3 length equals 15 residues. The germline CDR1 and CDR2 sequences are SGHAT and FQNNGV. CDR3 amino acids: CASSLVRGRYGELFF. The CDR3, as DNA: TGTGCCAGCAGCTTAGTTCGGGGGCGGTACGGGGAGCTGTTTTTT.

CDR3 protein: CASSLLGMAKNIQYF. DNA of the CDR3: TGCGCCAGCAGCCTTCTGGGGATGGCCAAAAACATTCAGTACTTC. The chain recombines TRBV4-1 with TRBJ2-4; D not resolved. Germline lookup yields CDR1 MGHRA and CDR2 YSYEKL. V was clipped by 4 bases and J by 1 base, with 11 bases between them. This CDR3 contains 15 residues.

This clonotype was seen a few times. The CDR3 region is CASSQEVGRRMSNTGELFF. CDR3 DNA: TGCGCCAGCAGCCAAGAAGTAGGACGGCGAATGAGTAACACCGGGGAGCTGTTTTTT. J is TRBJ2-2 and V is TRBV4-3; D unclear. V was trimmed by 0 bases and J by 2 bases, leaving 19 bases between them. Germline CDR1 and CDR2: LGHNA and YSLEER. The CDR3 runs to 19 residues.

The V and J genes are TRBV20-1 and TRBJ2-4; 14 bases align to TRBD2. The V segment lost 6 bases and the J segment 10 bases; nucleotides outside the gene matches: 5. The CDR3 consists of 13 residues. Germline V lookup: CDR1 DFQATT, CDR2 SNEGSKA (reference sequence). In nucleotides, the CDR3 is TGCAGTGCCACTGGGACTAGCGGGGGTATTCAGTACTTC. Translating it yields CSATGTSGGIQYF.

This clonotype was picked up a small number of times. The chain recombines TRBV6-2 or TRBV6-3 with TRBJ1-1, with TRBD1 matching over 10 bases. V was pared by 5 bases and J by 0 bases, with 6 bases of the junction left unmatched. The germline gives CDR1 MNHEY, CDR2 SVGEGT. CDR3 length: 16 residues. In nucleotides, the CDR3 is TGTGCCAGCAGTCTGACAGGGGGCGGAATGAACACTGAAGCTTTCTTT. This translates into CASSLTGGGMNTEAFF.

This clonotype was detected only a few times. The chain recombines TRBV12-3 or TRBV12-4 with TRBJ2-7; no definite D call. Trimming left V 3 bases short and J 3 bases short, with 9 bases between. CDR3 size: 13 residues. CDR3 DNA: TGTGCCAGCAGTTTTGGGCCAAGCTACGAGCAGTACTTC. Translated, it gives CASSFGPSYEQYF.

This clonotype turned up a few times. This chain uses TRBV20-1 with TRBJ1-5; D uncertain. The length of the CDR3 is 14 residues. V lost 0 bases to trimming and J lost 1 base, with 7 bases between them. Germline V gives CDR1 DFQATT, CDR2 SNEGSKA (reference sequence). CDR3 amino acids: CSAREHTSNQPQHF. CDR3 in DNA: TGCAGTGCTAGAGAGCACACAAGCAATCAGCCCCAGCATTTT.

The chain uses TRBV7-2 and TRBJ2-3; D tentatively fits TRBD1 or TRBD2 (6 bases each). CDR3 size: 15 residues. The germline V and J ends were trimmed by 1 base and 3 bases, with 11 bases remaining between them. Germline CDR1 reads SGHTA; CDR2 reads FQGNSA. CDR3 in DNA: TGTGCCAGCAGCTTAGGGGGGGCGTTGACAGATACGCAGTATTTT. The encoded protein is CASSLGGALTDTQYF. The whole variable domain, remainder taken from reference TRBV7-2 and TRBJ2-3, is GAGVSQSPSNKVTEKGKDVELRCDPISGHTALYWYRQSLGQGLEFLIYFQGNSAPDKSGLPSDRFSAERTGGSVSTLTIQRTQQEDSAVYLCASSLGGALTDTQYFGPGTRLTVL.

This clonotype was seen a few times. The rearrangement joins TRBV7-2 to TRBJ1-1, with TRBD1 as a possible D gene (5 bases). V was pared by 2 bases and J by 4 bases, with 8 bases between. The CDR3 is 13 amino acids. Per germline, CDR1 SGHTA and CDR2 FQGNSA. The CDR3 sequence: CASSLMGTTEAFF. The CDR3 nucleotides read TGTGCCAGCAGCTTAATGGGGACCACTGAAGCTTTCTTT.

This chain connects TRBV14 to TRBJ2-7; 7 nucleotides match TRBD1. This CDR3 region has 15 residues. V lost 3 bases, J lost 3 bases, and 8 bases stayed unmatched. Germline-derived CDR1 and CDR2 are SGHDN and FVKESK. The CDR3 loop reads CASSHLQGIVYEQYF. The CDR3 nucleotides read TGTGCCAGCAGCCACCTACAGGGGATCGTCTACGAGCAGTACTTC. Full variable domain (missing parts from reference TRBV14 and TRBJ2-7): EAGVTQFPSHSVIEKGQTVTLRCDPISGHDNLYWYRRVMGKEIKFLLHFVKESKQDESGMPNNRFLAERTGGTYSTLKVQPAELEDSGVYFCASSHLQGIVYEQYFGPGTRLTVT.

The V gene is TRBV18, the J gene TRBJ2-3; 9 nucleotides match TRBD2. In germline, CDR1 is KGHSH, CDR2 LQKENI. V dropped 2 bases and J dropped 4; count of bases not matched to a gene: 4. This CDR3 comprises 15 residues. The CDR3 nucleotides are TGTGCCAGCTCACCAACAGCGGGGGGCCCAGATACGCAGTATTTT. Encoded protein: CASSPTAGGPDTQYF.

This clonotype was counted only a few times. The chain uses TRBV5-4 and TRBJ1-2; D possibly corresponds to TRBD1 (5 bases). V shed 1 base and J shed 3 bases, with 13 bases lying between them. The CDR3 has 15 amino acids. In germline, CDR1 is SGHNT, CDR2 YYREEE (reference sequence). The CDR3 protein is CASSLSVRGDYGYTF. For the CDR3, the DNA is TGTGCCAGCAGCTTGAGTGTACGGGGGGACTATGGCTACACCTTC.

This clonotype was recorded a few times. The rearrangement links TRBV7-2 to TRBJ1-1; tentative D call: TRBD1 (5 bases). This CDR3 comprises 14 residues. V lost 5 bases, J lost 4 bases, and 14 bases lay in between. Germline V gene data show CDR1 as SGHTA and CDR2 as FQGNSA. In DNA form, the CDR3 reads TGTGCCAGCAGCCCTAGACAGCGGGGCACTGAAGCTTTCTTT. This gives the protein CASSPRQRGTEAFF.